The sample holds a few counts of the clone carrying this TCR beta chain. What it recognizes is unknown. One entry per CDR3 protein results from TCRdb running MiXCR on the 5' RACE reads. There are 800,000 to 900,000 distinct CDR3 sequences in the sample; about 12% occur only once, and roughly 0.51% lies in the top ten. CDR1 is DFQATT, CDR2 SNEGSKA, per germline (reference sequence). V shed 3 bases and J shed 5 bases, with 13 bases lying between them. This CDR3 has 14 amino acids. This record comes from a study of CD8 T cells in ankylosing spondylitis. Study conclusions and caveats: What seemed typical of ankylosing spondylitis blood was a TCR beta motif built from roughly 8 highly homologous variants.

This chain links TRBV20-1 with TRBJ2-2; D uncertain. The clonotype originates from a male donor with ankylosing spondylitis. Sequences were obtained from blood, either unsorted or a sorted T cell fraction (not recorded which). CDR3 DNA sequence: TGCAGTGCTAGCCGAGCCTTGGCAACCGGGGAGCTGTTTTTT. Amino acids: CSASRALATGELFF.